Each of the 29 T cell receptor beta chains below was sequenced from the same sample in a study of blood T cell repertoires in COVID-19. The repertoire was sequenced with immunoSEQ multiplex PCR; TCRdb's copy has only in-frame clones and lacks some. Of fewer than 200,000 clones listed, 75% to 80% are singletons. Sequencing was performed on peripheral blood. Receptor source: a woman in her 70s with acute or convalescent COVID-19.

The chain is built from TRBV25-1 and TRBJ2-5; 7 bases fit TRBD1. The germline gives CDR1 MGHDK, CDR2 SYGVNS. The V gene end was trimmed by 7 bases and the J gene end by 4 bases; junction bases not matched to a gene: 12. This CDR3 is 15 amino acids long. The CDR3 DNA reads TGTGCCAGCAACGAACAGGGGCGAGGGTCAGAGACCCAGTACTTC. Translation: CASNEQGRGSETQYF.

V usage is TRBV3-1 (or the pseudogene TRBV3-2) and J usage is TRBJ1-5, with D tentatively TRBD1 (6 bases). Germline V gene data show CDR1 as LGHDT and CDR2 as YNNKEL (reference sequence). This CDR3 comprises 15 residues. Trimming stripped 1 base from V and 3 bases from J, with 10 bases between. The CDR3 loop reads CASSQGGGVNQPQHF. The CDR3 bases are TGTGCCAGCAGCCAAGGAGGGGGGGTCAATCAGCCCCAGCATTTT.

The sample holds one count of this clone. The chain has TRBV2 and TRBJ2-7, with 10 bases aligning to TRBD2. CDR3 length equals 15 residues. Germline V CDR1 and CDR2: SNHLY, FYNNEI. V gave up 6 bases and J gave up 1 base; unmatched junction bases: 6. In DNA form, the CDR3 reads TGTGCCAGCAGCGTTGGACTAGCGGAGTCCTACGAGCAGTACTTC. The encoded protein is CASSVGLAESYEQYF.

The table lists this clone with a count of one. The CDR3 DNA reads as TGCGCCAGCAGCCGGGGGACAGGGGGCTTGAACACTGAAGCTTTCTTT. It codes for CASSRGTGGLNTEAFF. The rearrangement uses TRBV5-1 and TRBJ1-1; 12 bases are a match to TRBD1. The V and J ends lost 4 bases and 0 bases, in that order; junction bases with no gene match: 4. Germline V gives CDR1 SGHRS, CDR2 YFSETQ. The CDR3 extends over 16 amino acids.

The rearrangement joins TRBV21-1 to TRBJ2-7; the table names TRBD2, a call not compared with the DNA. TRBV21-1 is described as a pseudogene. The CDR3 runs to 15 residues. CDR3 in DNA: TGTGCCAGCAGCAATTCCGGGACTAGCGGGAACGAGCAGTACTTC. This sequence encodes CASSNSGTSGNEQYF.

The chain joins TRBV19 to TRBJ1-5, with D possibly being TRBD1 (5 bases). Trimming shortened V by 8 bases and J by 9 bases, and 17 bases separated the two germline ends. Germline loops: CDR1 LNHDA, CDR2 SQIVND (reference sequence). The CDR3 extends over 13 amino acids. CDR3 in amino acids: CASRLTERVPQHF. The CDR3 DNA follows: TGTGCCAGTCGCCTGACAGAGCGGGTGCCCCAGCATTTT.

The V gene is TRBV27, the J gene TRBJ2-5; maybe TRBD1 (5 bases). This CDR3 has 16 amino acids. Trimming took 0 bases from V and 5 from J, leaving 16 bases between them. CDR1 and CDR2 (germline): MNHEY, SMNVEV (reference sequence). In DNA, the CDR3 is TGTGCCAGCAGTTTATCTGGTATGGCAGGGCGGGAGACCCAGTACTTC. Translating it yields CASSLSGMAGRETQYF.

The rearrangement links TRBV10-1 to TRBJ2-3, with D unresolved. Trimming took off 0 bases at V and 1 base at J, with 5 bases between the two ends. Germline CDR1 WNHNN, CDR2 SYGVQD (reference sequence). This CDR3 has 14 amino acids. CDR3 loop: CASSESPGTDTQYF. CDR3 coding DNA: TGCGCCAGCAGTGAGTCACCGGGCACAGATACGCAGTATTTT.

The chain joins TRBV30 to TRBJ1-1; TRBD1 aligns across 8 bases. CDR1 is GTSNPN, CDR2 SVGIG, per germline (reference sequence). V lost 0 bases to trimming and J lost 1 base; unmatched junction nucleotides: 13. CDR3 length equals 18 residues. Here the CDR3 reads CAWSVHGTGRFENTEAFF. The CDR3 bases are TGTGCCTGGAGTGTACATGGGACAGGCAGATTCGAGAACACTGAAGCTTTCTTT.

The chain joins TRBV19 to TRBJ2-7, with D perhaps TRBD1 (5 bases). CDR1 is LNHDA and CDR2 is SQIVND in the germline V gene (reference sequence). This CDR3 contains 14 residues. The germline V and J ends were trimmed by 4 bases and 3 bases, with 13 bases remaining between them. CDR3 loop: CASSNRQNIYEQYF. In nucleotides, the CDR3 is TGTGCCAGTAGTAACAGACAGAACATCTACGAGCAGTACTTC.

This clone came up a few times. The chain recombines TRBV6-5 with TRBJ1-2, with 8 bases matching TRBD1. This CDR3 is built from 14 residues. The V gene's germline CDR1 is MNHEY and CDR2 SVGAGI. V shed 7 bases and J 6 bases; nucleotides not matched to a gene: 10. CDR3 residues: CASNGQGGANGYTF. The CDR3 coding sequence is TGTGCCAGCAATGGACAGGGTGGCGCGAATGGCTACACCTTC.

The CDR3 nucleotides are TGTGCCGCCGGCCGGGGATACAATGAGCAGTTCTTC. It encodes CAAGRGYNEQFF. The rearrangement uses TRBV24-1 and TRBJ2-1; maybe TRBD2 (5 bases). V shed 12 bases and J shed 4 bases, with 12 bases lying between them. Germline V lookup: CDR1 KGHDR, CDR2 SFDVKD. The CDR3 has 12 residues.

The chain has TRBV30 and TRBJ1-6; D remains ambiguous. This CDR3 region has 12 residues. Germline V CDR1 and CDR2: GTSNPN, SVGIG (reference sequence). V was shortened by 2 bases and J by 7 bases, with 6 bases between the two germline ends. As DNA, the CDR3 is TGTGCCTGGAGTTATGTGAATTCACCCCTCCACTTT. Protein sequence: CAWSYVNSPLHF.

The rearrangement uses TRBV2 and TRBJ2-7; D gene uncertain. From germline, CDR1 is SNHLY and CDR2 FYNNEI. The ends were cut back, 3 bases at V and 3 bases at J, with 6 bases in the middle. CDR3 length equals 12 residues. CDR3 nucleotide sequence: TGTGCCAGCAGTGACAGAATCTACGAGCAGTACTTC. Translation gives CASSDRIYEQYF.

The CDR3 loop is CASNTGGGGYTF. CDR3 nucleotide sequence: TGTGCCAGCAATACAGGGGGAGGAGGCTACACCTTC. V and J are TRBV12-3 or TRBV12-4 and TRBJ1-2, with 8 bases identical to TRBD1. Trimming cost V 7 bases and J 8 bases; bases outside gene matches: 6. This CDR3 region has 12 residues.

The V and J genes are TRBV5-6 and TRBJ2-5, with D unclear. Trimming removed 1 base from V and 5 bases from J, with 12 bases in between. CDR3 length: 14 amino acids. Looked up from germline, CDR1 is SGHDT and CDR2 is YYEEEE. CDR3 DNA: TGTGCCAGCAGCTTGTTGACGTCGAGGGAGACCCAGTACTTC. Its translation is CASSLLTSRETQYF.

The CDR3 DNA sequence: TGTGCCAGCAGTTTATGGGAGGGAAGCCATGGCTACACCTTC. Translating gives CASSLWEGSHGYTF. The chain recombines TRBV27 with TRBJ1-2; D not certain. Germline V gene sequence: CDR1 MNHEY, CDR2 SMNVEV (reference sequence). Trimming stripped 1 base from V and 6 bases from J, with 12 bases between. CDR3 size: 14 residues.

V usage is TRBV7-9 and J usage is TRBJ2-3; 11 nucleotides line up with TRBD2. J was trimmed by 4 bases and V by 7 bases; bases with no gene match: 4. This CDR3 has 14 amino acids. CDR1 is SEHNR and CDR2 is FQNEAQ in the germline V gene (reference sequence). The CDR3 protein is CASTGTSGADTQYF. CDR3 coding DNA: TGTGCCAGCACCGGGACTAGCGGTGCAGATACGCAGTATTTT.

This clone was seen a few times. The chain combines TRBV2 with TRBJ1-5; possibly TRBD1 for D (6 bases). The germline CDR1 and CDR2 sequences are SNHLY and FYNNEI. The CDR3 totals 16 residues. The V end was cut by 5 bases, the J end by 7 bases, with 21 bases between. The CDR3 DNA sequence: TGTGCCAGCAGTCGGGGGGGGCCAGAGAATGGCCAGCCCCAGCATTTT. Its protein is CASSRGGPENGQPQHF.

The gene calls are TRBV5-1 and TRBJ1-2, with a possible D match to TRBD1 (5 bases). The CDR3 is 13 residues long. Germline V gene data show CDR1 as SGHRS and CDR2 as YFSETQ. The V and J ends lost 4 bases and 3 bases respectively, with 10 bases between them. DNA for the CDR3: TGCGCCAGCAGCCGGGGGGGAGACTATGGCTACACCTTC. It translates to CASSRGGDYGYTF.

The chain links TRBV6-1 to TRBJ1-5; 11 nucleotides match TRBD1. Germline lookup yields CDR1 MNHNS and CDR2 SASEGT. The CDR3 length is 17 residues. J gave up 0 bases and V 3 bases, and 4 bases lay outside the gene matches. The CDR3 here is CASSDRGTGGSNQPQHF. The DNA of the CDR3 is TGTGCCAGCAGTGATCGAGGGACAGGGGGTAGCAATCAGCCCCAGCATTTT.

V gene TRBV5-8 combines with J gene TRBJ1-5; 7 nucleotides agree with TRBD1. V shed 4 bases and J 0 bases; nucleotides not matched to a gene: 1. The CDR3 spans 14 residues. Germline CDR1 and CDR2: SGHTS and YDEGEE. For the CDR3, the DNA is TGTGCCAGCAGCAGGGGGCTTAGCAATCAGCCCCAGCATTTT. Protein product: CASSRGLSNQPQHF.

The chain uses TRBV11-2 and TRBJ1-6, with D perhaps matching TRBD1 (6 bases). The germline V gene has CDR1 SGHAT and CDR2 FQNNGV. Trimming took off 5 bases at V and 10 bases at J, with 21 bases between the two ends. CDR3 size: 16 residues. The CDR3, as DNA: TGTGCCAGCAGCCTAGCTTTCGGACAGCAGCGGTCACCCCTCCACTTT. This encodes CASSLAFGQQRSPLHF.

The V gene is TRBV30, the J gene TRBJ2-5, with D possibly TRBD2 on 6 matching bases. CDR1 and CDR2 (germline): GTSNPN, SVGIG (reference sequence). V was clipped by 0 bases and J by 1 base, with 9 bases between them. There are 14 residues in the CDR3. The CDR3: CAWSVIGGQETQYF. The CDR3 DNA reads as TGTGCCTGGAGTGTAATCGGGGGCCAAGAGACCCAGTACTTC.

The genes are TRBV19 and TRBJ1-5, with 8 bases fitting TRBD1. Germline lookup yields CDR1 LNHDA and CDR2 SQIVND (reference sequence). V lost 6 bases, J lost 6 bases, and 7 bases stayed unmatched. The CDR3 has 14 amino acids. Here the CDR3 reads CASSPTGAGQPQHF. DNA for the CDR3: TGTGCCAGTAGCCCGACAGGGGCAGGTCAGCCCCAGCATTTT.

This clone was seen once. The chain carries TRBV7-9 and TRBJ1-6, with D perhaps matching TRBD1 (5 bases). V was trimmed by 3 bases and J by 5 bases, leaving 17 bases between them. Germline CDR1 reads SEHNR; CDR2 reads FQNEAQ (reference sequence). The CDR3 contains 17 residues. The CDR3 spells CASSLFGQGGDNSPLHF. The CDR3 coding sequence is TGTGCCAGCAGCTTGTTCGGGCAGGGAGGAGATAATTCACCCCTCCACTTT.

V usage is TRBV4-2 and J usage is TRBJ2-7, with 11 bases lining up with TRBD2. With V trimmed by 0 bases and J by 4 bases, 2 bases remained unmatched. This CDR3 region has 15 residues. The germline gives CDR1 LGHNA, CDR2 YNFKEQ. CDR3 protein: CASSQEASGRYEQYF. Written as DNA, the CDR3 is TGTGCCAGCAGCCAAGAGGCTAGCGGGAGGTACGAGCAGTACTTC.

This clone appeared a few times. The rearrangement joins TRBV20-1 to TRBJ2-3; possibly TRBD2 for D (6 bases). Germline CDR1 DFQATT, CDR2 SNEGSKA (reference sequence). The CDR3 runs 14 residues. The V and J ends lost 3 bases and 4 bases respectively, with 14 bases between them. The CDR3 loop is CSASRLEGSDTQYF. CDR3 nucleotide sequence: TGCAGTGCTAGTCGGTTGGAGGGTTCAGATACGCAGTATTTT.

V and J are TRBV24-1 and TRBJ2-2; TRBD1 aligns across 10 bases. The CDR3 runs 18 residues. After removal of 7 bases from V and 6 bases from J, the junction contained 16 bases not matched to a gene. Per the germline V gene, CDR1 is KGHDR and CDR2 is SFDVKD. The CDR3 DNA reads as TGTGCCACCAGCCCTTCGGGACAGGGGATTAATCGGGCCGGGGAGCTGTTTTTT. It is translated as CATSPSGQGINRAGELFF.